These T cell receptor beta chains were read from a single sample in a study of blood T cell repertoires in COVID-19. The repertoire was sequenced with immunoSEQ multiplex PCR; TCRdb's copy has only in-frame clones and lacks some. The data hold about 140,000 clones, with more than 80% observed a single time. Sequenced sample: PBMCs or T cells enriched from blood (not recorded which). The receptor set was obtained from a young woman who had been exposed to COVID-19. CDR3s leave out the opening cysteine and the closing phenylalanine or tryptophan.

TRBV28,TRBJ1-2,ASIEWGGRYGYT
TRBV5-1,TRBJ1-4,ASSLSGSNEKLF
TRBV28,TRBJ2-7,ASSFDPQTTYEQY
TRBV7-2,TRBJ1-1,ASSPGPGGQTEAF
TRBV2,TRBJ2-7,ASRTTSSYEQY
TRBV18,TRBJ2-7,ASSPGMGQVYEQY
TRBV5-6,TRBJ2-7,ASRIADRPNYEQY
TRBV24-1,TRBJ1-5,ATSQANSNQPQH
TRBV6-6,TRBJ1-5,ASSGDRTNQPQH
TRBV5-4,TRBJ1-2,ASSLSVRTGDGYT
TRBV7-9,TRBJ2-2,ASSLNPGTGELF
TRBV7-8,TRBJ1-5,ASSPNRGRQPQH
TRBV9,TRBJ1-1,ASSTSMNTEAF
TRBV7-9,TRBJ1-2,ASSSLGEGLDYGYT
TRBV19,TRBJ1-1,ASRRTRNTEAF
TRBV6-5,TRBJ1-2,ASKAANYGYT